The 15 T cell receptor beta chains given below trace back to one sample, sequenced in a study of identifying expanded T cells in peripheral blood. TCRdb's table, derived via immunoSEQ multiplex PCR, lists solely in-frame clones and lacks some. The sample holds 90,000 to 110,000 clones, about 88% seen once. Sequencing was done on a sample of blood. These receptors were obtained from a person between 18 and 75 years old in good health.

This chain's CDR3 is CASSEDRVNTGELFF. CDR3 DNA sequence: TGTGCCAGCAGCGAGGACAGGGTGAACACCGGGGAGCTGTTTTTT. This chain joins TRBV11-2 and TRBJ2-2; 8 nucleotides match TRBD1. Germline V CDR1 and CDR2: SGHAT, FQNNGV. The CDR3 sequence is 15 residues long. With V trimmed by 5 bases and J by 1 base, 3 bases remained unmatched. Supplemented by reference TRBV11-2 and TRBJ2-2, the full variable domain reads EAGVAQSPRYKIIEKRQSVAFWCNPISGHATLYWYQQILGQGPKLLIQFQNNGVVDDSQLPKDRFSAERLKGVDSTLKIQPAKLEDSAVYLCASSEDRVNTGELFFGEGSRLTVL.

Of note for this clone: The sample contains more than one DNA sequence encoding this CDR3. This chain links TRBV18 with TRBJ2-7; D may correspond to TRBD1 or TRBD2 (5 bases each). The CDR3 covers 12 residues. From germline, CDR1 is KGHSH and CDR2 LQKENI. The V end was cut by 2 bases, the J end by 7 bases, with 9 bases between. CDR3 in amino acids: CASSPGGGEQYF. The CDR3 coding sequence is TGTGCCAGCTCACCAGGGGGTGGGGAGCAGTACTTC.

The V and J genes are TRBV4-1 and TRBJ2-5, with TRBD2 matching over 11 bases. V was clipped by 1 base and J by 5 bases; unmatched bases: 6. The CDR3 is 16 residues long. Germline CDR1 reads MGHRA; CDR2 reads YSYEKL. The CDR3 nucleotides are TGCGCCAGCAGCCAAGTTAGCGGGGGGGCCGGTGAGACCCAGTACTTC. It translates to CASSQVSGGAGETQYF.

This chain joins TRBV19 and TRBJ2-2; D is unclear. The CDR3 is 14 amino acids. CDR1 and CDR2 from the germline V gene are LNHDA and SQIVND (reference sequence). Trimming pared 5 bases from V and 1 base from J, leaving 8 bases between. The CDR3 DNA is TGTGCCAGTAGTCGGACGGGGAACACCGGGGAGCTGTTTTTT. Translating gives CASSRTGNTGELFF.

J is TRBJ1-2 and V is TRBV7-9; D possibly corresponds to TRBD1 (6 bases). V shed 1 base and J shed 3 bases, with 12 bases lying between them. Germline V gene sequence: CDR1 SEHNR, CDR2 FQNEAQ (reference sequence). The CDR3 covers 15 residues. The CDR3 protein is CASSLVQGADYGYTF. The CDR3 DNA sequence: TGTGCCAGCAGCTTAGTACAGGGCGCAGACTATGGCTACACCTTC.

V gene TRBV2 combines with J gene TRBJ2-1; 9 nucleotides match TRBD2. Germline V gene lookup returns CDR1 SNHLY and CDR2 FYNNEI. The CDR3 loop spans 15 amino acids. J was trimmed by 12 bases and V by 1 base; bases with no gene match: 10. The CDR3 reads CASSEGGGRALGQFF. The CDR3 DNA sequence: TGTGCCAGCAGTGAAGGGGGCGGGAGGGCCTTGGGGCAGTTCTTC. Filled out from reference TRBV2 and TRBJ2-1, the complete variable domain reads EPEVTQTPSHQVTQMGQEVILRCVPISNHLYFYWYRQILGQKVEFLVSFYNNEISEKSEIFDDQFSVERPDGSNFTLKIRSTKLEDSAMYFCASSEGGGRALGQFFGPGTRLTVL.

The rearrangement joins TRBV5-1 to TRBJ1-1; 7 nucleotides match TRBD1. Germline CDR1 is SGHRS and CDR2 is YFSETQ. The ends lost 3 bases at V and 1 base at J; junction bases unmatched: 6. This CDR3 region has 15 residues. DNA for the CDR3: TGCGCCAGCAGCTGGGGGAGACAGGGGAACACTGAAGCTTTCTTT. This translates into CASSWGRQGNTEAFF.

This chain uses TRBV19 with TRBJ2-7; D perhaps matches TRBD1 (5 bases). The CDR3 is 13 amino acids. Trimming removed 2 bases from V and 1 base from J, with 6 bases in between. The V gene's germline CDR1 is LNHDA and CDR2 SQIVND (reference sequence). CDR3 protein: CASSIQGSYEQYF. The CDR3 DNA sequence: TGTGCCAGTAGTATACAGGGTTCCTACGAGCAGTACTTC.

CDR3 residues: CSVDMVAGHVRDTQYF. As DNA, the CDR3 is TGCAGCGTTGATATGGTAGCGGGGCATGTCAGAGATACGCAGTATTTT. The rearrangement uses TRBV29-1 and TRBJ2-3; 8 nucleotides align to TRBD2. The V gene end was trimmed by 3 bases and the J gene end by 5 bases; junction bases not matched to a gene: 13. Germline CDR1 SQVTM, CDR2 ANQGSEA. This CDR3 has 16 residues.

The genes are TRBV2 and TRBJ2-5; D possibly matches TRBD1 or TRBD2 (5 bases each). CDR3 length: 15 residues. Trimming left V 2 bases short and J 4 bases short, with 14 bases between. Per the germline V gene, CDR1 is SNHLY and CDR2 is FYNNEI. DNA of the CDR3: TGTGCCAGCAGTGAAAACGGGCAGGGAGCAGAGACCCAGTACTTC. Translation gives CASSENGQGAETQYF.

This clone was counted a single time. The V gene is TRBV7-2, the J gene TRBJ2-3, with 11 positions matching TRBD1. With V trimmed by 5 bases and J by 3 bases, 7 bases remained unmatched. In germline, CDR1 is SGHTA, CDR2 FQGNSA. The CDR3 covers 16 residues. The CDR3 sequence: CASSRGQGGLTDTQYF. The CDR3 coding sequence is TGTGCCAGCAGCAGGGGACAGGGGGGTTTAACAGATACGCAGTATTTT.

This chain connects TRBV15 to TRBJ2-1, with 11 positions matching TRBD2. Germline CDR1 is LNHNV and CDR2 is YYDKDF (reference sequence). V shed 7 bases, J shed 1 base, and the junction held 12 bases outside the gene matches. The CDR3 loop spans 18 amino acids. The CDR3 loop reads CATTKSVTSGSSYNEQFF. CDR3 DNA: TGTGCCACCACCAAGAGTGTTACTAGCGGGAGTTCCTACAATGAGCAGTTCTTC.

V gene TRBV7-3 combines with J gene TRBJ1-1; D might be TRBD1 (6 bases). This CDR3 is built from 16 residues. The V end lost 4 bases, the J end lost 4 bases, and 19 bases lay between the germline ends. CDR1 and CDR2 (germline): SGHTA, FQGTGA. CDR3 in DNA: TGTGCCAGCAGCTCCCGTCCGGGGGGCGCTGGCACTGAAGCTTTCTTT. Translation gives CASSSRPGGAGTEAFF.

This clone was counted a single time. The gene calls are TRBV2 and TRBJ1-2; D is ambiguous. Trimming took off 4 bases at V and 6 bases at J, with 9 bases between the two ends. Germline V lookup: CDR1 SNHLY, CDR2 FYNNEI. The CDR3 spans 12 residues. CDR3 region: CASSVTPDGYTF. The CDR3 DNA follows: TGTGCCAGCAGTGTGACACCGGATGGCTACACCTTC.

The chain joins TRBV18 to TRBJ1-1; TRBD1 agrees at 8 bases. J was trimmed by 8 bases and V by 3 bases; bases with no gene match: 2. Germline V lookup: CDR1 KGHSH, CDR2 LQKENI. This CDR3 comprises 12 residues. The CDR3 loop is CASSPRDREAFF. The CDR3 DNA reads as TGTGCCAGCTCACCCCGGGACAGGGAAGCTTTCTTT.